The clone carrying this TCR beta chain was observed at least ten times. Antigen specificity is unknown. Synthesis of TCR cDNA relied on 5'RACE template switching, which attached a universal primer site and UMIs. Using its own MiXCR run on the 5' RACE reads, TCRdb lists one record per CDR3 protein. The sample records around 610,000 distinct CDR3 sequences, roughly 12% being singletons. These data belong to a study of T cells after yellow fever vaccination. The overall study: Researchers used SMART-Seq v4 Ultra Low Input to prepare fractions that had low cell numbers. Study-level findings and limits: Clonotypes shared by both compartments, CD4 and CD8, made up a small share. A large majority of primary-vaccination clones showed up again after the booster (96% CD4, around 90% CD8).

This CDR3 contains 16 residues. V was clipped by 0 bases and J by 7 bases; unmatched bases: 7. Germline values: CDR1 WSHSY, CDR2 SAAADI. The J gene is TRBJ2-1, the V gene TRBV10-2, with 9 bases that match TRBD1. This receptor was obtained from a man under 40 who received the YFV17D yellow fever vaccine. The sample consisted of PBMCs, taken on the day of the yellow fever booster vaccination. This CDR3 is CASSESITGGGNEQFF. In nucleotides, the CDR3 is TGCGCCAGCAGTGAGTCGATAACAGGGGGCGGAAATGAGCAGTTCTTC.